The clone carrying this T cell receptor beta chain showed up many times. V shed 6 bases and J 1 base; nucleotides not matched to a gene: 3. This CDR3 comprises 14 residues. The data were taken from a study of identical twins. Only healthy Caucasians were enrolled as donors. TCRdb re-derived calls from the 5' RACE reads in MiXCR, one entry per CDR3 protein. The profile shows 550,000 to 700,000 distinct CDR3 sequences, over 20% of them singletons. The sample was also linked to a second study, of T cells expressing NK-cell markers.

The V call is TRBV12-3 or TRBV12-4, the J call TRBJ1-1, with 9 nucleotides matching TRBD1. The sample taken for sequencing was PBMCs. This receptor was identified in a young woman in good health. In DNA form, the CDR3 reads TGTGCCAGCAGAACGGGACAGGGGAACACTGAAGCTTTCTTT. Translation gives CASRTGQGNTEAFF.